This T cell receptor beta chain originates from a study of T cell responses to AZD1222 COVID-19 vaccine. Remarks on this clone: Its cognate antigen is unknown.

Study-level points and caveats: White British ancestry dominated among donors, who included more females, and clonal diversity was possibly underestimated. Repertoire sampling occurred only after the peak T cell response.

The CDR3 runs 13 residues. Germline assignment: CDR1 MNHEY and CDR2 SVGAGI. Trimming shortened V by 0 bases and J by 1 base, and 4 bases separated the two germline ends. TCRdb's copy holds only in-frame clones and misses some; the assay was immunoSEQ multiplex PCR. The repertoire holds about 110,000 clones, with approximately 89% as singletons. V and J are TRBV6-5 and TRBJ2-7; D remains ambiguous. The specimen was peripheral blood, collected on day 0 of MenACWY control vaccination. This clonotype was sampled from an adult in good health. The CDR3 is CASSYSSSYEQYF. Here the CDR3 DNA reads TGTGCCAGCAGTTACTCATCTTCCTACGAGCAGTACTTC.